This TCR beta chain was obtained from a study of T cell clonotyping in hematopoietic cell transplantation (dated by TCRdb to 2020 to 2022). Broadly, across the study: The study collected 135 blood samples from approximately 35 consecutive transplant recipients and their related donors. Patient recruitment ran from 2015 to early 2017, and follow-up continued until late 2020 or death. The paper as a whole reports these results and caveats: Only a small fraction of recipient repertoires overlapped donor repertoires, with over 95% appearing de novo at the given depth. After transplant, TCR diversity in recipients dropped, and pathologically expanded clonotypes climbed progressively between day 30 and day 180. Broader posttransplant TCR repertoire diversity was predicted by donor and pretransplant recipient Inverse Simpson Index values. The sample size was limited, and CD4 and CD8 repertoire contributions could not be separated because cells were not sorted.

Concerning this clone: Which antigen it targets is not known. No much larger clonotype is one base removed from it; base qualities were not supplied.

The CDR3, from cysteine to phenylalanine, totals 14 residues. Only the CDR3 portion is preserved as DNA: 42 bases, with reading frame beginning at the first base. Based on the germline V gene, the CDR1 and CDR2 sequences are SNHLY and FYNNEI. V sheds 0 bases and J sheds 4 bases, leaving 9 bases between their ends. The time point label, as the study defines it: 100 days after allo-HCT. Blood from recipients was drawn about 28 days before transplant and again at days 30, 100 and 180 after transplant. Nuclei Lysis Solution was used to extract genomic DNA from fresh or cryopreserved unfractionated peripheral blood mononuclear cells. TCR beta CDR3 regions were amplified from genomic DNA with the immunoSEQ assay, a bias-controlled multiplex PCR using V- and J-specific primers. In a second PCR step, the CDR3 amplicons were tagged with a proprietary barcode plus Illumina adapter sequences. An Illumina MiSeq instrument was used for sequencing of the CDR3 libraries. On the authors' methods: immunoSEQ Analyzer 3.0 was used for export and quality control, with R Bioconductor and Immunarch used for downstream analyses. Only productive rearrangements within the normalized downsampled data set were used in the calculation of repertoire metrics. In the normalized cohort, clonotypes with more than 5 templates were defined as pathologically expanded. The Inverse Simpson Index served as the measure of repertoire diversity. To capture all clonotypes, CMV-specificity analyses were performed on the non-normalized data set. Held by TCRdb, this immuneACCESS table contains in-frame sequences only and omits some clones. Under half of the omission traces to an unresolved V gene where checked; the cause of the rest is unknown. V, J and clone size derive from that table, while D and trimming were established from the DNA sequence. A total of about 16,000 clones appear in this sample, more than 70% of them only once. 4.2% of the sample is taken by the ten largest.

The chain is assembled from TRBV2 and TRBJ1-2, with the D segment identity uncertain. Material: PBMCs, obtained 100 days after allogeneic stem cell transplant. The TCR sequence derives from a male patient aged 60-70 years who had an allogeneic stem cell transplant from a related donor, so the T cells may come from the graft donor. Some clones in this sample may be carry-over from other donors' samples. The base sequence is TGTGCCAGCAGTGAAGCGAGAGGAAGCTATGGCTACACCTTC. It specifies CASSEARGSYGYTF.